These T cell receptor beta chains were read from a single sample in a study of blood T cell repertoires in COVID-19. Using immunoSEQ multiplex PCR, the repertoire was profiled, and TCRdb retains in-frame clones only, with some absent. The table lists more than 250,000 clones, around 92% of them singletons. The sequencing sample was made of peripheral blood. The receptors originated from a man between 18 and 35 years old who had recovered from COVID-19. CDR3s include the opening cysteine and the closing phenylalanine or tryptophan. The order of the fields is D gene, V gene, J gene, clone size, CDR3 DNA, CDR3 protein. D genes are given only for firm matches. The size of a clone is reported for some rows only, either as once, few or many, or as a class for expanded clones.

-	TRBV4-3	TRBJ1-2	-	TGCGCCAGCAGCCAAGATCCCCAGGGAACCACCTATGGCTACACCTTC	CASSQDPQGTTYGYTF
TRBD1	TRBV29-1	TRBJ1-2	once	TGCAGCGTCTATGGACAGGGGAGGGTTAACTATGGCTACACCTTC	CSVYGQGRVNYGYTF
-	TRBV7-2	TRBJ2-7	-	TGTGCCAGCAGCTTCGACAGTACCTCCTACGAGCAGTACTTC	CASSFDSTSYEQYF
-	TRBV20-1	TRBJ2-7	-	TGCAGTGATCGGGGGATAAACGAGCAGTACTTC	CSDRGINEQYF
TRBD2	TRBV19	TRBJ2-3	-	TGTGCCAGTAGCGGACTAGCGGGAGTGGGTACGCAGTATTTT	CASSGLAGVGTQYF
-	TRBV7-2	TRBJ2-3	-	TGTGCCAGCAGCTTAGACGGAGCCACAGATACGCAGTATTTT	CASSLDGATDTQYF
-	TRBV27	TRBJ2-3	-	TGTGCCAGCAGTTTATCCGGGCAGGGGAGGGCAGATACGCAGTATTTT	CASSLSGQGRADTQYF
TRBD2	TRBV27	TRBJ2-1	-	TGTGCCAGCAGTTTATTAGCGGGAGGCTACAATGAGCAGTTCTTC	CASSLLAGGYNEQFF
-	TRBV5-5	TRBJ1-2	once	TGTGCCAGCAGCTTACTCAATATTAACTATGGCTACACCTTC	CASSLLNINYGYTF
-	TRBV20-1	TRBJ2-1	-	TGCAGTGCTAGCTCCAATGAGCAGTTCTTC	CSASSNEQFF
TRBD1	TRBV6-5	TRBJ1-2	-	TGTGCCAGCAGTTACTCGCAGGGGGAGGTCTCCTTC	CASSYSQGEVSF
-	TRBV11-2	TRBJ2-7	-	TGTGCCAGCAGCCTGCGTCCTATCTACGAGCAGTACTTC	CASSLRPIYEQYF
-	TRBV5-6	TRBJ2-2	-	TGTGCCAGCAGCTTACCCCGGGTCGGGATGACCGGGGAGCTGTTTTTT	CASSLPRVGMTGELFF
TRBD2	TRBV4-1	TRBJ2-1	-	TGCGCCAGCAGCCATGGACTAGCGGGGTACAATGAGCAGTTCTTC	CASSHGLAGYNEQFF
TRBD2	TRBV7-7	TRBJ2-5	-	TGTGCCAGCAGCTTATTAGCGGGAGGTAGAGGAGAGACCCAGTACTTC	CASSLLAGGRGETQYF
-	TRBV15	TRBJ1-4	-	TGTGCCACCAGACCCTCGGGGGAGGAGGTAAAACTGTTTTTT	CATRPSGEEVKLFF
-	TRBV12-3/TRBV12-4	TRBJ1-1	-	TGTGCCAGCAGGCGCATGAACACTGAAGCTTTCTTT	CASRRMNTEAFF
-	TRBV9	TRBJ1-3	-	TGTGCCAGCAGCAGAGTAGGACAGCTGAACTCTGGAAACACCATATATTTT	CASSRVGQLNSGNTIYF
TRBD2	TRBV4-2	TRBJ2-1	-	TGTGCCAGCAGCCATATCCCGGGACTAGGGATGGATGAGCAGTTCTTC	CASSHIPGLGMDEQFF
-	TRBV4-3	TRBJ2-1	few	TGCGCCAGCAGCCAAGAGGGACTTGGAACTTACAATGAGCAGTTCTTC	CASSQEGLGTYNEQFF
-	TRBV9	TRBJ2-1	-	TGTGCCAGCAGCGTAGGGACGGCTAGCCTCCTCTACAATGAGCAGTTCTTC	CASSVGTASLLYNEQFF
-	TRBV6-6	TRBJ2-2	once	TGTGCCAGCAGCACCCGGGGAGTCACCGGGGAGCTGTTTTTT	CASSTRGVTGELFF
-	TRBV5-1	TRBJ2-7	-	TGCGCCAGCAGCTTTTTACCAGGGGGGTACGAGCAGTACTTC	CASSFLPGGYEQYF
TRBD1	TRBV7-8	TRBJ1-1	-	TGTGCCAGCAGCTTAGGAGCAGCAGGGGGAAACACTGAAGCTTTCTTT	CASSLGAAGGNTEAFF
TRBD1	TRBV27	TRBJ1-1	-	TGTGCCAGCAGCTGGGACAGACTCCGCGACAAGAACACTGAAGCTTTCTTT	CASSWDRLRDKNTEAFF
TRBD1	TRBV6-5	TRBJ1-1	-	TGTGCCAGCAACTCAGGGGGCTCGGGCACTGAAGCTTTCTTT	CASNSGGSGTEAFF
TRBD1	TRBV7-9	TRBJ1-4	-	TGTGCCAGCAGCTTAGGATGGACAGGGGGAGATGAAAAACTGTTTTTT	CASSLGWTGGDEKLFF
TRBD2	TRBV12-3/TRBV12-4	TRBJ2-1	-	TGTGCCAGCAGAGCTAGCGGGACAAATGAGCAGTTCTTC	CASRASGTNEQFF
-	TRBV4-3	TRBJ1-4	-	TGCGCCAGCAGCCTCATGATTCGGGCAACTAATGAAAAACTGTTTTTT	CASSLMIRATNEKLFF
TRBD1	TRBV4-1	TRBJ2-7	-	TGCGCCAGCAGCCACGGCCGACAGGGATCCTACGAGCAGTACTTC	CASSHGRQGSYEQYF
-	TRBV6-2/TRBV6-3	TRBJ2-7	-	TGTGCCAGCAGTTCACTCCCGCGCGAGCAGTACTTC	CASSSLPREQYF
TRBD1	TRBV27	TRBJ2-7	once	TGTGCCAGCAGTTGGGGACAGGGATCACGCTACGAGCAGTACTTC	CASSWGQGSRYEQYF
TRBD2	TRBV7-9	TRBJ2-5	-	TGTGCCAGCAGATCTGGGACTAGTCAGGGTAGGACCCAGTACTTC	CASRSGTSQGRTQYF
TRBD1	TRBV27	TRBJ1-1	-	TGTGCCAGCAGTCCGACAGGGGGAGGTGAAGCTTTCTTT	CASSPTGGGEAFF
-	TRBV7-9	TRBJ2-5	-	TGTGCCAGCAGCTCTAACAGGGGAGGCAACCAGGAGACCCAGTACTTC	CASSSNRGGNQETQYF
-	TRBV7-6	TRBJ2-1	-	TGTGCCAGCAGCTTGGTACAGTCCTACAATGAGCAGTTCTTC	CASSLVQSYNEQFF
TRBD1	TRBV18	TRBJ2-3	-	TGTGCCAGCTCACCGACCGGGACAGGGGGAACAGATACGCAGTATTTT	CASSPTGTGGTDTQYF
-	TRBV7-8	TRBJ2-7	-	TGTGCCAGCAGGCTAGGCGTCGAGCAGTACTTC	CASRLGVEQYF
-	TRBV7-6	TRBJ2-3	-	TGTGCCAGCAGCCTTCGACTAGCAGGGGCGGCAGATACGCAGTATTTT	CASSLRLAGAADTQYF
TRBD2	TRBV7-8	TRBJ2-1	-	TGTGCCAGCAGCCAGCGGGAGGGCTACGATGAGCAGTTCTTC	CASSQREGYDEQFF
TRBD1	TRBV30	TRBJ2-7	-	TGTGCCTCCGACCCCGGACAGGGGAGGCCCTACGAGCAGTACTTC	CASDPGQGRPYEQYF
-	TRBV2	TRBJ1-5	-	TGTGCCAGCAGTGAAGGAGCCGGGAACAATCAGCCCCAGCATTTT	CASSEGAGNNQPQHF
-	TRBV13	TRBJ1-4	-	TGTGCCAGCAGTTTATCCACAGGACGGATTCTTAATGAAAAACTGTTTTTT	CASSLSTGRILNEKLFF